This entry concerns a single T cell receptor (beta chain). The antigen remains undetermined. The data belong to a study of T cells expressing NK-cell markers. The overall study: Obtained from sorted CD3+CD56+NKG2C+, CD3+CD56+NKG2C- and CD3+CD56-NKG2C+ T cells were the TCR beta repertoires. Study results and limitations: Whether the expanded NKG2C+ T cell clones recognized HCMV remained unclear. In about six donors, dominant NKG2C+ clonotypes were about 1.0-7.5% of CD8+ T cells.

TCRdb reprocessed the 5' RACE reads and keeps a single row for each CDR3 protein, giving no DNA. The table lists some 450,000 distinct CDR3 sequences. The CDR3 is 15 amino acids. CDR1 and CDR2 (germline): LNHDA, SQIVND (reference sequence). The specimen sequenced was blood T cells: a sorted CD56 or NKG2C T cell subset, CD4+ or CD8+ T cells, or bulk PBMC T cells (not recorded which). The source of this sequence is a woman aged 18-70 years in good health. This chain uses TRBV19 with TRBJ1-1. CDR3 in amino acids: CASNLQRNPQIEAFF.